The T cell receptor (beta chain) described here comes from a study of graft-versus-host responses after intestinal transplantation listed by TCRdb under 2021. About the investigation overall: The transplants that recipients got were multivisceral, liver-intestinal, or isolated intestinal. Every recipient was given anti-thymocyte globulin induction, followed by roughly 3 years of maintenance tacrolimus and steroids. After intestinal transplantation, graft-versus-host and host-versus-graft alloreactive T cell clones were followed in the graft, circulation and bone marrow using bulk TCR-beta CDR3 sequencing. Alloreactive clones were identified by sequencing pre-transplant mixed lymphocyte reaction products and comparing these products with unstimulated pre-transplant donor and recipient T cells. Of the 20 to 25 intestinal transplant recipients enrolled in the cohort, one of whom was a retransplant, a few patients without pretransplant specimens were excluded. A peak of at least 4% donor T cells among recipient peripheral blood mononuclear cells was the definition used for donor T cell macrochimerism. Rather than being sequenced by the commercial service, samples from a few later patients were sequenced in-house on an Illumina MiSeq and processed with MiXCR.

What the research found in general, with its limitations: Conclusions were limited by the relatively low number and heterogeneity of intestinal transplant patients. Early after transplant, declines in HvG clones were associated with peak levels of circulating GvH clones. High GvH to HvG T cell clonal ratios were observed in the allografts of patients with donor T cell macrochimerism. GvH clones were detected in recipient bone marrow, and some of these GvH clones were observed earlier in ileal mucosa or blood, consistent with an intestinal mucosal origin.

Libraries were built with the immunoSEQ multiplex PCR assay. For most patients, high-throughput TCR-beta CDR3 sequencing of genomic DNA was performed by Adaptive Biotechnologies. The authors' analysis ran thus. TCR sequencing data for around 19 patients were retrieved from Adaptive's ImmunoSEQ software; a few other patients were processed with MiXCR and VDJtools. CDR3 nucleotide sequences shared between donor and recipient were removed because their origin could not be assigned. To be classed as alloreactive, a clone needed at least 2-fold expansion over unstimulated cells and a minimum CFSE-low frequency of 0.002% (template counts) or 0.001% (read counts). Clones detected in sequenced pre-transplant spleen, lymph node, or MLR CFSE-low populations of the donor or recipient were defined as mappable. Cumulative frequency of alloreactive clones was calculated as a percentage of all sequences weighted by copy number. TCRdb stores this immuneACCESS table with in-frame sequences only. Part of the clones is absent; in the studies checked, under half of the shortfall reflects unresolved V genes, and no reason is known for the rest. V and J calls and clone size are those listed in that table; D and trimming were worked out from the DNA. The sample table records 50,000 to 75,000 clones; about nine tenths of these occur just once. Approximately 1.7% of the sample rests with the top ten.

The germline ends are 13 bases apart after V is trimmed by 4 bases and J by 1 base. The germline V gene provides CDR1 SGHAT and CDR2 FQNNGV. Measured from the cysteine to the phenylalanine, the CDR3 is 15 residues long. Of all the DNA, just the CDR3 is kept, 45 bases in frame from base 1. In regard to this clone: Its antigen is unknown. One base away there is no much larger clone; base qualities are not given.

To isolate intraepithelial and lamina propria lymphocytes from graft specimens, dithiothreitol, EDTA incubations and collagenase D digestion were used. Serial intestinal graft biopsy specimens collected up to 600 days after transplant underwent bulk TCR-beta sequencing. The chain employs TRBV11-2 and TRBJ2-5; TRBD2 might be the D gene, on 5 matching bases. This receptor was obtained from a human patient who received an intestinal transplant, so some T cells may come from the graft donor. The sequences come from ileum tissue, collected 350 to 400 days after transplant. The bases read TGTGCCAGCAGCTCCTCCGGACTCATCCAAGAGACCCAGTACTTC. This sequence encodes CASSSSGLIQETQYF.